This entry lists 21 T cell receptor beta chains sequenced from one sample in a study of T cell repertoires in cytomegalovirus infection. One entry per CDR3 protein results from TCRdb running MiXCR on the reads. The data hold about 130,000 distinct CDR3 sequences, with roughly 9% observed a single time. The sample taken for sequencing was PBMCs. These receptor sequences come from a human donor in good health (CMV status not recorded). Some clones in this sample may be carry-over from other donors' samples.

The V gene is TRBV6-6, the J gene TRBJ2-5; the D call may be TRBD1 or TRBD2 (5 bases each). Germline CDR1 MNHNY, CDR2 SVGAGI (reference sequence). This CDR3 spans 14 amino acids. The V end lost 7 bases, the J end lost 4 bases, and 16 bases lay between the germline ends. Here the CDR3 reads CASTAWDEGETQYF. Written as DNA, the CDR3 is TGTGCCAGCACCGCCTGGGACGAAGGAGAGACCCAGTACTTC.

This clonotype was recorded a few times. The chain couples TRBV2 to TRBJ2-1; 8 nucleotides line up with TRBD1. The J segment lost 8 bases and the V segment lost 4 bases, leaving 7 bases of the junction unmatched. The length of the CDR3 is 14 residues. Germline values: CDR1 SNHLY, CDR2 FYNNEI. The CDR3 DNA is TGTGCCAGCAGTGGCGGACAGGGAAGCCATGAGCAGTTCTTC. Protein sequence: CASSGGQGSHEQFF.

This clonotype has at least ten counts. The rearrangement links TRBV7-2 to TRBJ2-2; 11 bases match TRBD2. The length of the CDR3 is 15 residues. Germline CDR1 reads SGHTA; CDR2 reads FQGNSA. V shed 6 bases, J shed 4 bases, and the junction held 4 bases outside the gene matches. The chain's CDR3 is CASRLAGASTGELFF. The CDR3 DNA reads TGTGCCAGCAGACTAGCGGGGGCCAGCACCGGGGAGCTGTTTTTT.

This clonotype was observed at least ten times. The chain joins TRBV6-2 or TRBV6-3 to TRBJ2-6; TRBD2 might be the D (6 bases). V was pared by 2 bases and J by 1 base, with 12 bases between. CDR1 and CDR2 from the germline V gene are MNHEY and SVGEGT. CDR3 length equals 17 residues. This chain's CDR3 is CASSYGGPGSGANVLTF. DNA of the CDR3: TGTGCCAGCAGTTACGGAGGGCCCGGGTCTGGGGCCAACGTCCTGACTTTC.

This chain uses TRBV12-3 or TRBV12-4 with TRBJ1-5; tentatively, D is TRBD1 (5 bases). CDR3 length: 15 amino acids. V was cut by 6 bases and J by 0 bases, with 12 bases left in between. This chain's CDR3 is CASRGDRGSNQPQHF. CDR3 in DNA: TGTGCCAGCAGAGGTGACAGAGGTAGCAATCAGCCCCAGCATTTT.

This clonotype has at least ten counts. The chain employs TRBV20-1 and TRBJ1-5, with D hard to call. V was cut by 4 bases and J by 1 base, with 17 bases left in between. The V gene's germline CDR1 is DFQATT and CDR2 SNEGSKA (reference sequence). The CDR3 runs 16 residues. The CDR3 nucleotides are TGCAGTGCTATTCCGGACCCCTCCAGCAGCAATCAGCCCCAGCATTTT. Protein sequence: CSAIPDPSSSNQPQHF.

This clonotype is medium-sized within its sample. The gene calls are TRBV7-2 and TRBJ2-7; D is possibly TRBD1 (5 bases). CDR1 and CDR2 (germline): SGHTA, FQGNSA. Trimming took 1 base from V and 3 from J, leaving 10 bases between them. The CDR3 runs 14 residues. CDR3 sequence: CASSLDQGFYEQYF. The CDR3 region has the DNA TGTGCCAGCAGCTTAGACCAGGGCTTCTACGAGCAGTACTTC.

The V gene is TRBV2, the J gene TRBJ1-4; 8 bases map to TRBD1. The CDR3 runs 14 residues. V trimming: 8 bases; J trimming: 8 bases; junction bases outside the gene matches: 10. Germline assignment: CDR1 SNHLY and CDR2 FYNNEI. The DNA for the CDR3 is TGTGCCAGCGGTGTGGACAGGGCTCGGGAAAAACTGTTTTTT. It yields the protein CASGVDRAREKLFF.

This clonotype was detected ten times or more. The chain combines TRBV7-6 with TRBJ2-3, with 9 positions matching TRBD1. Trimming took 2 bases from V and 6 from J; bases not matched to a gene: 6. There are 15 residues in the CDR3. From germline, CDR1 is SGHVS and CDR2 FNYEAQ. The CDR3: CASSLTGTGIDTQYF. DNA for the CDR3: TGTGCCAGCAGCTTAACCGGGACAGGGATTGATACGCAGTATTTT.

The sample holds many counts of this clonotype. CDR3 DNA sequence: TGTGCCAGCAGTTCTAGACCCCCCGCGGGGATAGTGGCCGGGGAGCTGTTTTTT. Residues: CASSSRPPAGIVAGELFF. This sequence joins TRBV14 and TRBJ2-2; the D gene is possibly TRBD2 (6 bases). V was trimmed by 6 bases and J by 6 bases, leaving 26 bases between them. CDR1 SGHDN and CDR2 FVKESK come from the germline V gene. This CDR3 region has 18 residues.

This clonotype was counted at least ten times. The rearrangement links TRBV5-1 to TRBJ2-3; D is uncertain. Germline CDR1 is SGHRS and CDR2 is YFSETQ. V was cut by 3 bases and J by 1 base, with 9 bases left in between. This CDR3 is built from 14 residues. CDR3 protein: CASSSGSGTDTQYF. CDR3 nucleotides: TGCGCCAGCAGCTCAGGTTCGGGCACAGATACGCAGTATTTT. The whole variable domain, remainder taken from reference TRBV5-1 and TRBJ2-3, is KAGVTQTPRYLIKTRGQQVTLSCSPISGHRSVSWYQQTPGQGLQFLFEYFSETQRNKGNFPGRFSGRQFSNSRSEMNVSTLELGDSALYLCASSSGSGTDTQYFGPGTRLTVL.

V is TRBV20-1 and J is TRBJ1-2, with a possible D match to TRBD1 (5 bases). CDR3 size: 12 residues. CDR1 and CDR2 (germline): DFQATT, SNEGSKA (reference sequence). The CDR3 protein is CSGNRDNYGYTF. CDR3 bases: TGCAGCGGAAACCGGGACAACTATGGCTACACCTTC.

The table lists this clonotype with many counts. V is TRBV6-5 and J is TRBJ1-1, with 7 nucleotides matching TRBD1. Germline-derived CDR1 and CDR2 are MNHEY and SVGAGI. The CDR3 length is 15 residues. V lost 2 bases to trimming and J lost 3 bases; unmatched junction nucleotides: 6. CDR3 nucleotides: TGTGCCAGCAGTTACAGGGGGCGCGAGGACACTGAAGCTTTCTTT. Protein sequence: CASSYRGREDTEAFF.

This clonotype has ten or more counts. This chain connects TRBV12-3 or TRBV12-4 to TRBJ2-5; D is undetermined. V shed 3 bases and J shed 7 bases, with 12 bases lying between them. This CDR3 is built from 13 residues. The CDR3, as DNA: TGTGCCAGCAGTTTGGGCCTGAAAGGGACCCAGTACTTC. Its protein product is CASSLGLKGTQYF.

The CDR3 reads CASSRTPTGTGLPEAFF. In DNA, the CDR3 is TGTGCCAGCAGCAGGACCCCAACCGGGACAGGGCTCCCTGAAGCTTTCTTT. This chain connects TRBV6-5 to TRBJ1-1; 9 positions agree with TRBD1. The CDR3 extends over 17 amino acids. Per germline, CDR1 MNHEY and CDR2 SVGAGI. The V segment lost 6 bases and the J segment 6 bases; nucleotides outside the gene matches: 17.

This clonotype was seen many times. Written as DNA, the CDR3 is TGTGCCAGCAGCGATTCAGACAGCTATGGCTACACCTTC. It codes for CASSDSDSYGYTF. V usage is TRBV11-2 and J usage is TRBJ1-2; D may be TRBD1 (5 bases). The germline CDR1 and CDR2 sequences are SGHAT and FQNNGV. CDR3 size: 13 residues. Between the trimmed V and J ends, which lost 5 bases and 4 bases, there was a span of 11 bases.

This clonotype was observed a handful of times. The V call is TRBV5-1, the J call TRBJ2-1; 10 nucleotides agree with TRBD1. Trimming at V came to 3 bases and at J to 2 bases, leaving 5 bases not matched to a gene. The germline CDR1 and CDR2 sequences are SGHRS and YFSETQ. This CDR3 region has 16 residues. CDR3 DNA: TGCGCCAGCAGCTACGGACAGGGGGAGACCTACAATGAGCAGTTCTTC. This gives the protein CASSYGQGETYNEQFF.

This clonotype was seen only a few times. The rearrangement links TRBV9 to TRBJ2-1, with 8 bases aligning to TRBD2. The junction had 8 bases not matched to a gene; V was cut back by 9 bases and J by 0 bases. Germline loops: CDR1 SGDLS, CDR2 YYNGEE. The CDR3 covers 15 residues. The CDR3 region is CATSSGGNSYNEQFF. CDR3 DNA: TGTGCCACCTCGAGCGGGGGTAACTCCTACAATGAGCAGTTCTTC.

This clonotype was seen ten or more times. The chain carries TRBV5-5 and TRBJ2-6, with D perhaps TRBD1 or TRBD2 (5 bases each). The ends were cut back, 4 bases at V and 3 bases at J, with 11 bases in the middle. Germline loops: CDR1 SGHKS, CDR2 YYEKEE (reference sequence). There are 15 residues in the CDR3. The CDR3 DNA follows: TGTGCCAGCAGCCCCCCGGGACGTGGGGCCAACGTCCTGACTTTC. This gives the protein CASSPPGRGANVLTF.

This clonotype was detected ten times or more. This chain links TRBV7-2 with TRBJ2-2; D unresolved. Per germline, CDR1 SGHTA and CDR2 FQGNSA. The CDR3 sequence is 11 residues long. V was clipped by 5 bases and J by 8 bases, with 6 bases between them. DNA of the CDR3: TGTGCCAGCAGCGACATAGGGGAGCTGTTTTTT. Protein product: CASSDIGELFF.

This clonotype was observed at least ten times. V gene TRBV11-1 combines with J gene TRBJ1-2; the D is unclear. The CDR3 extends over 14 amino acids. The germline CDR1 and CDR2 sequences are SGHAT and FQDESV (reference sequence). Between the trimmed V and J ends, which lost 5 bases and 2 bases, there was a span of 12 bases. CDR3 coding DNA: TGTGCCAGCAGCCTTGGCGTAACAAACTATGGCTACACCTTC. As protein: CASSLGVTNYGYTF.